This TCR beta chain was retrieved from a study of blood T cells in healthy people across ages (dated by TCRdb to the mid-2010s). For the wider study: In model experiments, template switching captured about one uniquely barcoded TCR beta cDNA molecule for every two T cells. Age-related changes in TCR beta repertoire diversity were measured in the study by deep sequencing normalized with unique cDNA molecular identifiers. The donors were split into four age groups: young (average 16 years), middle-aged (39), aged (62) and long-lived (over 80). Donors of different ages were randomly distributed across sequencing lanes to avoid experimental bias. For two donors (one aged 18 to 30 and one aged 80 or older), the study analyzed two additional independent replicas of 1 million unique cDNA reads from the same blood draw. Results and caveats for the whole study, not just this receptor: There was a strong correlation between observed TCR beta diversity and the percentage of naive T cells measured by flow cytometry. Estimates of total diversity from one million sequenced T cells were regarded as lower bounds and underestimates. Observed TCR beta diversity per million T cells fell roughly linearly with age, and a significant reduction was already apparent by age about 43. Compared with the aged group, the long-lived group had more naive CD4+ T cells, fewer expanded clones and increased TCR diversity, a pattern suggesting age selection. The CMV infection status of donors was not known, potentially confounding age-related changes in expanded clonotypes. Because profiling used bulk unsorted PBMCs, naive and antigen-experienced compartments could not be compared conclusively.

Donors were 39 systemically healthy Caucasian individuals from Russia aged roughly 6 to 95 years. About 10 milliliters of peripheral blood were collected from each donor into EDTA-treated Vacutainer tubes. PBMCs were isolated by Ficoll-Paque density-gradient centrifugation, with at least 7 million obtained per sample. Trizol reagent was used to extract total RNA from PBMCs, with at least 6 micrograms per sample. For every donor, an aliquot of PBMCs went through flow cytometry to measure the percentages of naive CD45RAhigh/CD27high T cells. Regarding this clonotype: It lacks a known antigen. No per-base quality is available; no much larger clone lies one base away.

V sheds 3 bases and J sheds 3 bases, leaving 11 bases between their ends. Counted from cysteine to phenylalanine, this CDR3 has 13 amino acids. The retained sequence is limited to the CDR3, 39 bases, with the frame set at the first base. The germline V gene (reference sequence) gives CDR1 as DFQATT and CDR2 as SNEGSKA. Receptors were amplified or captured by 5' RACE. Sequenced using an Illumina HiSeq 2500. A second roughly 7 to 11 cycle PCR used a sample-barcoded 5' primer and a J-beta primer mix. A template-switch 5' adaptor carrying 12 random nucleotides introduced a unique molecular identifier onto each TCR beta cDNA molecule. Each sample yielded at least 2.5 million CDR3-containing paired-end reads. First-strand cDNA was synthesized from all RNA with the Mint cDNA synthesis kit, primed by a TRBC-specific oligonucleotide. All cDNA was treated with uracil-DNA glycosylase and then went through a first 18-cycle PCR with the universal primers M1SS and BC2_uni_R. The authors processed their data as follows. For normalization, 1 million high-quality reads, each with a distinct molecular identifier, were randomly selected from each sample. Instead of being binned into consensus sequences, reads that shared molecular identifiers were thrown out. MiTCR, with a Q25 quality threshold and the strictest error-elimination algorithm, was used for CDR3 identification, clonotype clustering and error correction. Lower-bound total TCR beta diversity was estimated with a nonparametric unseen species model using Euler transformation. Clones were called with MiXCR by TCRdb after fastp trimmed the public reads at Q25, and only in-frame beta chains were retained. When rows share a CDR3 protein, they turn into one entry using the most common DNA and genes. It is TCRdb's table, rather than the study itself, that gives the V and J calls and clone size. The sample yields about 730,000 distinct CDR3 sequences; around 46% were counted once. The biggest ten clones account for 20% to 25% of the sample.

The sequence derives from a woman in her sixties in good health. The sequenced sample consisted of blood. The rearranged chain carries TRBV20-1 and TRBJ1-1; perhaps TRBD1 is the D gene, with 6 bases matching. The DNA sequence is given as TGCAGTGCTAGGGGGGGCCAGTACACTGAAGCTTTCTTT. Translation gives CSARGGQYTEAFF.